What follows are 19 T cell receptor beta chains derived from one specimen sequenced in a study of blood T cell repertoires in COVID-19. Method: immunoSEQ multiplex PCR; TCRdb's copy keeps in-frame clones and lacks some. Of 95,000 to 110,000 clones listed, 70% to 90% are singletons. The sample taken for sequencing was peripheral blood. The receptors were gathered from a man between 45 and 60 years old in a cohort sampled during active COVID-19.

The rearrangement links TRBV3-1 (or the pseudogene TRBV3-2) to TRBJ2-1, with D possibly matching TRBD2 (5 bases). The CDR3 has 18 amino acids. Looked up from germline, CDR1 is LGHDT and CDR2 is YNNKEL (reference sequence). The V gene lost 4 bases and the J gene lost 3 bases, with 22 bases spanning the gap. As DNA, the CDR3 is TGTGCCAGCAGCCCCCACCCGGGAAATCAAGTAGTCTACAATGAGCAGTTCTTC. Protein product: CASSPHPGNQVVYNEQFF.

This clone was observed a single time. The chain couples TRBV28 to TRBJ1-5; 7 nucleotides line up with TRBD1. Germline V lookup: CDR1 MDHEN, CDR2 SYDVKM. The CDR3 sequence is 13 residues long. With V trimmed by 7 bases and J by 7 bases, 7 bases remained unmatched. This chain's CDR3 is CASTETGKQPQHF. CDR3 sequence (DNA): TGTGCCAGCACCGAGACAGGGAAACAGCCCCAGCATTTT.

The chain uses TRBV5-1 and TRBJ2-1, with D perhaps TRBD2 (5 bases). Germline loops: CDR1 SGHRS, CDR2 YFSETQ. V lost 7 bases and J 6 bases, leaving 17 bases between the germline ends. The CDR3 extends over 14 amino acids. CDR3 sequence: CASGLSGYGNEQFF. The CDR3 DNA is TGCGCCAGCGGACTGTCTGGCTATGGCAATGAGCAGTTCTTC.

The chain has TRBV7-2 and TRBJ1-6; possibly TRBD1 for D (5 bases). Per germline, CDR1 SGHTA and CDR2 FQGNSA. CDR3 size: 14 residues. Trimming stripped 6 bases from V and 5 bases from J, with 11 bases between. The CDR3 nucleotides read TGTGCCAGCAGGACAGACCGAAATAATTCACCCCTCCACTTT. It yields the protein CASRTDRNNSPLHF.

The chain links TRBV7-9 to TRBJ2-3; 14 nucleotides align to TRBD2. Germline V gives CDR1 SEHNR, CDR2 FQNEAQ (reference sequence). V lost 1 base, J lost 5 bases, and 5 bases stayed unmatched. The CDR3 loop spans 17 amino acids. CDR3 region: CASSLGLAGGPGDTQYF. The CDR3 DNA reads as TGTGCCAGCAGCTTAGGACTAGCGGGGGGGCCTGGAGATACGCAGTATTTT.

The V gene is TRBV6-5, the J gene TRBJ2-4; the D gene is possibly TRBD2 (5 bases). The V and J ends lost 5 bases and 3 bases respectively, with 14 bases between them. From germline, CDR1 is MNHEY and CDR2 SVGAGI. CDR3 length equals 15 residues. In DNA form, the CDR3 reads TGTGCCAGCAGTAGCTTACGGGATGGCAAAAACATTCAGTACTTC. It translates to CASSSLRDGKNIQYF.

In its sample, this clone was seen once. The chain carries TRBV5-1 and TRBJ2-1; 7 nucleotides line up with TRBD2. Germline V CDR1 and CDR2: SGHRS, YFSETQ. The CDR3 spans 14 residues. The V segment lost 4 bases and the J segment 8 bases; nucleotides outside the gene matches: 9. The DNA for the CDR3 is TGCGCCAGCAGCCGCGGGGGAACCGGGGATGAGCAGTTCTTC. Protein product: CASSRGGTGDEQFF.

The genes are TRBV5-1 and TRBJ1-2; 7 positions match TRBD1. The CDR3 totals 15 residues. Germline CDR1 is SGHRS and CDR2 is YFSETQ. Losses at the gene ends were 4 bases for V and 0 bases for J; bases not matched to a gene: 6. Written as DNA, the CDR3 is TGCGCCAGCAGCGGAAGGACAGGATCTAACTATGGCTACACCTTC. Its protein is CASSGRTGSNYGYTF.

This chain links TRBV6-2 or TRBV6-3 with TRBJ2-5; TRBD1 is a possible D gene (6 bases). This CDR3 spans 14 amino acids. With 0 bases removed from V and 5 bases from J, the gap between germline ends came to 10 bases. CDR1 is MNHEY and CDR2 is SVGEGT in the germline V gene. This CDR3 is CASSYSDSLETQYF. The CDR3 DNA sequence: TGTGCCAGCAGTTACTCGGACAGTTTGGAGACCCAGTACTTC.

The chain employs TRBV24-1 and TRBJ2-5; 14 bases align to TRBD2. The germline V gene has CDR1 KGHDR and CDR2 SFDVKD. With 3 bases clipped from V and 4 bases from J, the junction kept 3 bases outside the gene matches. The CDR3 has 16 residues. The CDR3 loop is CATSDPGTSGGETQYF. The CDR3 coding sequence is TGTGCCACCAGTGATCCTGGGACTAGCGGGGGAGAGACCCAGTACTTC.

Here the CDR3 reads CASSSTRHSNEQFF. In DNA form, the CDR3 reads TGTGCCAGCAGTTCGACACGACATTCCAATGAGCAGTTCTTC. The gene calls are TRBV28 and TRBJ2-1; D uncertain. Germline loops: CDR1 MDHEN, CDR2 SYDVKM. The V gene lost 4 bases and the J gene lost 6 bases, with 13 bases spanning the gap. There are 14 residues in the CDR3.

The CDR3 nucleotides read TGCGCCAGCAGCTTGGCGGCGGGGGGGGAGCAGTTCTTC. It encodes CASSLAAGGEQFF. The V gene is TRBV5-1, the J gene TRBJ2-1, with TRBD2 matching over 9 bases. Germline V gene sequence: CDR1 SGHRS, CDR2 YFSETQ. V lost 0 bases and J lost 10; bases outside the gene matches: 2. This CDR3 contains 13 residues.

The gene calls are TRBV6-4 and TRBJ2-2; TRBD1 agrees at 7 bases. J lost 3 bases, V lost 0 bases, and 1 base had no gene match. Germline-derived CDR1 and CDR2 are MRHNA and SNTAGT. This CDR3 spans 15 amino acids. The CDR3, as DNA: TGTGCCAGCAGTGACTCAACAGGGGACACCGGGGAGCTGTTTTTT. This encodes CASSDSTGDTGELFF.

The J gene is TRBJ2-5, the V gene TRBV7-2; 8 nucleotides match TRBD2. Losses at the gene ends were 2 bases for V and 1 base for J; bases not matched to a gene: 9. This CDR3 has 17 amino acids. Germline values: CDR1 SGHTA, CDR2 FQGNSA. Here the CDR3 reads CASSLSGRGWGQETQYF. The DNA of the CDR3 is TGTGCCAGCAGCTTATCCGGGAGGGGGTGGGGCCAAGAGACCCAGTACTTC.

The chain links TRBV3-1 (or the pseudogene TRBV3-2) to TRBJ1-5; perhaps TRBD1 as D (6 bases). Germline loops: CDR1 LGHDT, CDR2 YNNKEL (reference sequence). The CDR3 covers 15 residues. V dropped 1 base and J dropped 4 bases, with 11 bases sitting between them. The CDR3, as DNA: TGTGCCAGCAGCCAAGGTCTACAGGGAAATCAGCCCCAGCATTTT. Translation: CASSQGLQGNQPQHF.

This clone is a singleton in its sample. The V call is TRBV5-6, the J call TRBJ1-5, with 9 bases matching TRBD1. The CDR3 sequence is 18 residues long. Losses at the gene ends were 4 bases for V and 0 bases for J; bases not matched to a gene: 11. Germline V gene sequence: CDR1 SGHDT, CDR2 YYEEEE. DNA for the CDR3: TGTGCCAGCAGCGGGGACAGGGAGGGTAAAAATAGCAATCAGCCCCAGCATTTT. This translates into CASSGDREGKNSNQPQHF.

This clone came up many times. The chain combines TRBV7-9 with TRBJ2-7, with a tentative D call TRBD2 (6 bases). The ends were cut back, 5 bases at V and 0 bases at J, with 14 bases in the middle. Germline lookup yields CDR1 SEHNR and CDR2 FQNEAQ (reference sequence). The CDR3 spans 15 residues. The CDR3 region is CASSQARTNSYEQYF. CDR3 DNA: TGTGCCAGCAGCCAGGCCCGGACTAACTCCTACGAGCAGTACTTC. Based on the CDR3 plus reference TRBV7-9 and TRBJ2-7, the full variable domain is DTGVSQNPRHKITKRGQNVTFRCDPISEHNRLYWYRQTLGQGPEFLTYFQNEAQLEKSRLLSDRFSAERPKGSFSTLEIQRTEQGDSAMYLCASSQARTNSYEQYFGPGTRLTVT.

This rearrangement joins TRBV12-3 or TRBV12-4 to TRBJ2-1; 9 bases are shared with TRBD1. V shed 8 bases, J shed 1 base, and the junction held 0 bases outside the gene matches. The CDR3 has 13 amino acids. The CDR3 here is CASDRGSYNEQFF. For the CDR3, the DNA is TGTGCCAGCGACAGGGGGTCCTACAATGAGCAGTTCTTC.

This clone appeared a single time. The gene calls are TRBV2 and TRBJ2-3; D is possibly TRBD1 (6 bases). Deletions cut 6 bases from V and 5 bases from J, with 15 bases between. The CDR3 extends over 14 amino acids. Germline V lookup: CDR1 SNHLY, CDR2 FYNNEI. CDR3 sequence reads: CASSVGTPRDTQYF. In DNA, the CDR3 is TGTGCCAGCAGCGTAGGGACACCGCGAGATACGCAGTATTTT.